The T cell receptor (beta chain) under discussion was sequenced for a study of shared clonotypes between healthy human individuals (dated by TCRdb to 2020 to 2022). General notes on the study: The cohort comprised a couple of women and a few men aged 18 to 49 years. For each donor, CD4 naive and CD4 memory were each run on three plates, CD8 naive on two plates, and CD8 memory on one plate. Blood TCR repertoires of about 5 healthy adults were deeply sequenced to estimate repertoire size and the extent of clonotype sharing between individuals. To increase sequencing depth and limit assay-specific biases, TCR repertoire library preparation and sequencing were carried out by different laboratories using diverse techniques. Leukapheresis yielded between about 0.85 and 9 billion PBMCs per donor. Broader findings and caveats from the paper: Compared with non-shared clonotypes, clonotypes shared by all four sorted-subset donors had higher generation probabilities. Incomplete sequencing was indicated by rarefaction of sorted-subset datasets, despite the large sequencing depth. Pairwise subsampling led to the expectation that sequencing depth would affect the degree of clonotype sharing among donors. Only blood was sampled, and tissue TCR repertoires likely differ from those in blood. Naive subsets generally had larger estimated clonotype richness than memory subsets. When a handful of donors were compared, the shared fraction of clonotypes was about 5.2% for naive CD4, 3.5% to 4% for naive CD8, more than 2% for memory CD4, and around 0.4% for memory CD8. Because the study included a small number of donors, the genetic and exposure-history diversity represented was limited.

Using the deep immunoSEQ assay, TCR CDR3 regions were amplified from genomic DNA by multiplex PCR. Extracted genomic DNA from each cell subset was spread evenly across all wells of several immunoSEQ 96-well plates, with each plate serving as a replicate. For sorted subsets, each replicate PCR was loaded with around 200 ng genomic DNA, equivalent to some 27,000 T cell genomes. Purified libraries were measured with a Qubit 3.0 fluorometer, size-checked on a Bioanalyzer 2100, and measured again with the KAPA Library Quantification kit. Every immunoSEQ 96-well plate was sequenced on a dedicated single-read 150-cycle Illumina NextSeq 550 flow cell. From the authors' description of their analysis: Because only junctional sequences without quality scores were contained in the immunoSEQ output, filtering matching that applied to full-length reads could not be performed. To assign V/J genes and CDR3, sequences were annotated against IMGT germline references using PyIR, a Python wrapper for IgBLAST v1.9. Reads were filtered out if the reads had weak V/J assignments (E-value above 1e-6), no CDR3, stop codons, out-of-frame junctions, or ambiguous translated residues. A V3J clonotype was defined by an identical inferred V gene, J gene, and CDR3 amino acid sequence. Percentage overlap between repertoires was computed as shared unique clonotypes divided by the size of the smaller repertoire. Richness of each repertoire was evaluated using RTK rarefaction, the Chao1 estimator, and Recon v2.1 estimates of unobserved clonotypes. Generation probabilities for all TCRbeta clonotypes obtained by the gDNA method from several donors were computed using OLGA. Here the immuneACCESS table is served through TCRdb, limited to in-frame sequences with V and J called. Missing clones are a known gap in these copies; in checked studies unresolved V genes cover under half, and the rest lacks a known reason. V, J and clone size are those of that table, while D and trimming were read from the DNA. This sample is represented by over 2 million clones; roughly 90% of them were singletons. Of the sample, more than 0.35% falls within the top ten clones.

Healthy HIV-negative adults with no recently reported acute infections or vaccinations were included as donors. Every donor was a Caucasian adult living in Nashville, Tennessee, USA. CD4+ T cells were enriched by magnetic negative selection; naive cells were then positively selected on CD45RA, and the negative fraction formed the memory subset. Blood was collected by leukapheresis, and PBMCs were isolated by Ficoll-Histopaque density gradient centrifugation and then cryopreserved in liquid nitrogen vapor phase. Analytical flow cytometry was used to check the purity and quantity of each magnetically sorted T cell population. Each sorted fraction had its genomic DNA isolated and then quantified by UV absorbance on a Nanodrop 2000c. This clone was counted a few times. There is no known antigen for this receptor. Nothing much larger sits one base from this clone, and base qualities are not available. The identical CDR3 is also encoded by other nucleotide sequences in the sample.

Sequencing used naive CD4+ T cells from PBMCs. The sample's cell subset or site label is to be understood as: CD45RA+ positively selected. This TCR derives from a man between 18 and 29 years old in good health. Some clones in this sample may be carry-over from other donors' samples.

The sequenced DNA is TGTGCCAGCAGCTTACAGGGATTGAACACTGAAGCTTTCTTT. It is translated as CASSLQGLNTEAFF. In this chain, TRBV7-3 is recombined with TRBJ1-1; TRBD1 is a possible D gene, resting on 5 matching bases. Sequences SGHTA (CDR1) and FQGTGA (CDR2) are obtained from the germline V gene. The V and J ends are trimmed by 2 bases and 0 bases, leaving 7 bases between them. The cysteine opens and the phenylalanine closes a CDR3 of 14 amino acids. Of the read, only the CDR3 DNA is kept; its 42 bases are in frame from base 1.